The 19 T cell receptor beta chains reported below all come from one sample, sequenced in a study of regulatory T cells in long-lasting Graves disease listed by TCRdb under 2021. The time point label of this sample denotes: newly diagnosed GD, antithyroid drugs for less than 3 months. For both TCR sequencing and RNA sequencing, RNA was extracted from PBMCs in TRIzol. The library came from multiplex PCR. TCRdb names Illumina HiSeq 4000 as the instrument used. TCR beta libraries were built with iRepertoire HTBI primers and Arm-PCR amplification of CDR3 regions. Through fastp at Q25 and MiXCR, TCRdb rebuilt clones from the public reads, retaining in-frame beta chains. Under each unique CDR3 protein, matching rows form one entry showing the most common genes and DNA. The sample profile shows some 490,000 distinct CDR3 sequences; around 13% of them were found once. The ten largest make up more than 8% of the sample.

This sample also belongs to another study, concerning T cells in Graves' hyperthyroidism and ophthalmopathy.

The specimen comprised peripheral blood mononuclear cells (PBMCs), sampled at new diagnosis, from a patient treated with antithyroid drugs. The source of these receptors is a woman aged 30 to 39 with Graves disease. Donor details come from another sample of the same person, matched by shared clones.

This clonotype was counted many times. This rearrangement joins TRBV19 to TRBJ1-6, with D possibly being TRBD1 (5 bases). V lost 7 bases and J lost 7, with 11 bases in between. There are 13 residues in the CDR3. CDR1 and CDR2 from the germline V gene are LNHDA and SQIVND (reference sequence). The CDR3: CASNNRFNSPLHF. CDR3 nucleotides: TGTGCCAGTAACAACAGGTTCAATTCACCCCTCCACTTT.

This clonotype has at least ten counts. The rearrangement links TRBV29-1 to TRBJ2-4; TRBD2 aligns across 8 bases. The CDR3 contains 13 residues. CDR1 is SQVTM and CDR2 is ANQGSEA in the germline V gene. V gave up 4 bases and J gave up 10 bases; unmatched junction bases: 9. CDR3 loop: CSVGTPGGSIQYF. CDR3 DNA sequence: TGCAGCGTTGGGACTCCGGGGGGGTCTATTCAGTACTTC. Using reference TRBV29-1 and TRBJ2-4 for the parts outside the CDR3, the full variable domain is SAVISQKPSRDICQRGTSLTIQCQVDSQVTMMFWYRQQPGQSLTLIATANQGSEATYESGFVIDKFPISRPNLTFSTLTVSNMSPEDSSIYLCSVGTPGGSIQYFGAGTRLSVL.

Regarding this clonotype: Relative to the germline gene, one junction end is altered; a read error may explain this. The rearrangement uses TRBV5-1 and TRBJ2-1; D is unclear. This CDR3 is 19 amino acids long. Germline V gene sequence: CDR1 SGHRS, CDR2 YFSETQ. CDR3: CASRLGSKIISPSYNEQFF. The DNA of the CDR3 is TGCGCCAGCAGGTTGGGCAGCAAGATAATTTCTCCATCCTACAATGAGCAGTTCTTC.

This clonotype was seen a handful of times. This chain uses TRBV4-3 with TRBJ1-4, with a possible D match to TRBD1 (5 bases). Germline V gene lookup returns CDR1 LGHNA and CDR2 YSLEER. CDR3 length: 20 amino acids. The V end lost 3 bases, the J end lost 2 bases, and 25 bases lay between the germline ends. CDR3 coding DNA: TGCGCCAGCAGCCAGGGGGGAGGCAGGGCCGCGATTATGACTAATGAAAAACTGTTTTTT. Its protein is CASSQGGGRAAIMTNEKLFF.

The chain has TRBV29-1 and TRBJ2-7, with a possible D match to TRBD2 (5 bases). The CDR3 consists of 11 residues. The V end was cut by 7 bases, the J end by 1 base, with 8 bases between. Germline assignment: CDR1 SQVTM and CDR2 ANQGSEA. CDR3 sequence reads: CSGAGSYEQYF. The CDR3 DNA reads TGCAGCGGGGCGGGTTCCTACGAGCAGTACTTC.

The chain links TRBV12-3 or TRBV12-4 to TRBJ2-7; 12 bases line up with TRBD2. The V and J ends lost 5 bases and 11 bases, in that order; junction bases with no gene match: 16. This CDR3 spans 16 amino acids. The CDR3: CASSAGGAGTSGQKYF. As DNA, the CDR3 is TGTGCCAGCAGTGCGGGGGGAGCGGGGACTAGCGGGCAAAAGTACTTC.

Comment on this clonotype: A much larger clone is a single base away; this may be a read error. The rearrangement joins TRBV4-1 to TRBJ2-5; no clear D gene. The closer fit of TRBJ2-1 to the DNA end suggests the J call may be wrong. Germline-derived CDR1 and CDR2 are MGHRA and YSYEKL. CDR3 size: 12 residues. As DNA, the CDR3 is TGCGCCAGCAGCCAAGATCCGGAGACCCAGTTCTTC. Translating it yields CASSQDPETQFF.

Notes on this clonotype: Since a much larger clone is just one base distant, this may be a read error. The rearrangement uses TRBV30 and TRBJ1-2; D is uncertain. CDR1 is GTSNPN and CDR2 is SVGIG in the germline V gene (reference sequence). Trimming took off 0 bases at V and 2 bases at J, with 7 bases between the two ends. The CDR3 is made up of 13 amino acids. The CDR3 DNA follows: TGTGCCTGGAGTGTAGAACCGAACTATGGCTACACCTTC. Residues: CAWSVEPNYGYTF.

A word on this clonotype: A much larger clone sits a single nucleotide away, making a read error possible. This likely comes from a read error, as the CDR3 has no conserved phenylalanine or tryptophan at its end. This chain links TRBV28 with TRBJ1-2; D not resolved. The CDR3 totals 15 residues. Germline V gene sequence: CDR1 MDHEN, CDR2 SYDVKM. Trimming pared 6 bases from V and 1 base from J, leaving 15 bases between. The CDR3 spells CASRSANSYNYGYTL. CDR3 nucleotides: TGTGCCAGCAGATCCGCTAACAGCTATAACTATGGCTACACCCTC.

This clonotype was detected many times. CDR3 region: CASSRRLAGGHEQFF. CDR3 sequence (DNA): TGTGCCAGCAGTCGAAGACTAGCGGGAGGGCACGAGCAGTTCTTC. This chain joins TRBV27 and TRBJ2-1; TRBD2 aligns across 14 bases. Germline CDR1 MNHEY, CDR2 SMNVEV (reference sequence). V was pared by 5 bases and J by 10 bases, with 7 bases of the junction left unmatched. The length of the CDR3 is 15 residues.

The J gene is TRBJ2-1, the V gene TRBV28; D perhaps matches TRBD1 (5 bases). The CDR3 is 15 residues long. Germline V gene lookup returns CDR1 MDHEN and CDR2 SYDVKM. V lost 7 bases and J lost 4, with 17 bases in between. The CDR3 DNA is TGTGCCAGCAATCCTCTTATGCGGACATACAATGAGCAGTTCTTC. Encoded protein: CASNPLMRTYNEQFF.

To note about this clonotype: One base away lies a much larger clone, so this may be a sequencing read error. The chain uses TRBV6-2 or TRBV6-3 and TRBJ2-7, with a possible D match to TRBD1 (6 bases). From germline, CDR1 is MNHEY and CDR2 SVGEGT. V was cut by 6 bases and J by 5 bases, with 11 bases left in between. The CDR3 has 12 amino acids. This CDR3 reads CASSRTGNEQYF. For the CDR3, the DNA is TGTGCCAGCAGCCGCACAGGGAACGAGCAGTACTTC.

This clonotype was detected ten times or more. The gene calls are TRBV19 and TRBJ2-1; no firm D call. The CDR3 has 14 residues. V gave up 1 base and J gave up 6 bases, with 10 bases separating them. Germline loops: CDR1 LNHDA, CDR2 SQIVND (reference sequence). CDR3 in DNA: TGTGCCAGTAGTATAGGACTGGCGGTCAATGAGCAGTTCTTC. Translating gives CASSIGLAVNEQFF.

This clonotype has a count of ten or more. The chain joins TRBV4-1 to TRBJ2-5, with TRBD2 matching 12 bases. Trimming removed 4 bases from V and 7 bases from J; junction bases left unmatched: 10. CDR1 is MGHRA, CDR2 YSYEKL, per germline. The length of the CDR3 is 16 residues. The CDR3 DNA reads TGCGCCAGCAGCCTTAGGACTAGCGGGATGATTGGGACCCAGTACTTC. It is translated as CASSLRTSGMIGTQYF.

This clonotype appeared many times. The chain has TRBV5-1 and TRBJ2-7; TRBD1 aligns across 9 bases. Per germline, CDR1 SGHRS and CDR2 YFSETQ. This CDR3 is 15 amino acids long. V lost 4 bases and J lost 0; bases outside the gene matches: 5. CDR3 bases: TGCGCCAGCAGCCGCGGGGACAGGGCCTCCTACGAGCAGTACTTC. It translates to CASSRGDRASYEQYF.

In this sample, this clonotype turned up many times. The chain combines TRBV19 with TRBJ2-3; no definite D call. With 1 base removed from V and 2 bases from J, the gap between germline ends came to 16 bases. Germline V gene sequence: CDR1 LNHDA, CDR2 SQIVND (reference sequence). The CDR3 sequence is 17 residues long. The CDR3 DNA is TGTGCCAGTAGTATAGGAATGGGCAGGCGATACACAGATACGCAGTATTTT. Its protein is CASSIGMGRRYTDTQYF. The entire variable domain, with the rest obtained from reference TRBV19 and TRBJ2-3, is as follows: DGGITQSPKYLFRKEGQNVTLSCEQNLNHDAMYWYRQDPGQGLRLIYYSQIVNDFQKGDIAEGYSVSREKKESFPLTVTSAQKNPTAFYLCASSIGMGRRYTDTQYFGPGTRLTVL.

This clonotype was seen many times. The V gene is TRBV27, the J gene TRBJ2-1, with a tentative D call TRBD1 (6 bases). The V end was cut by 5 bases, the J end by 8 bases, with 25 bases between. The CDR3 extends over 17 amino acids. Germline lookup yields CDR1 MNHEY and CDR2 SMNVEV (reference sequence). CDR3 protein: CASSPNRVRVDSYEQFF. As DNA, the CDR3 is TGTGCCAGCAGTCCAAACAGGGTAAGGGTCGACAGTTATGAGCAGTTCTTC.

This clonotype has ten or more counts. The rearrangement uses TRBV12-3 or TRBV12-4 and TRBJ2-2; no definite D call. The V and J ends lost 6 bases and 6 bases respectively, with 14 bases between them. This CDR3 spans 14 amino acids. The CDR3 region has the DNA TGTGCCAGCAGCATCCGGACGGTTTCCGGGGAGCTGTTTTTT. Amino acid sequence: CASSIRTVSGELFF.

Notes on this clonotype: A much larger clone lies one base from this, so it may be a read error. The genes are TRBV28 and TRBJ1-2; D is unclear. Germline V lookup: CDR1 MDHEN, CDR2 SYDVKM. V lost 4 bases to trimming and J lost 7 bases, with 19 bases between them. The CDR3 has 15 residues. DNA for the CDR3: TGTGCCAGCAGTTGGGGAGACCCCCAGGCCGGTGGCTACACCTTC. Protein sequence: CASSWGDPQAGGYTF.